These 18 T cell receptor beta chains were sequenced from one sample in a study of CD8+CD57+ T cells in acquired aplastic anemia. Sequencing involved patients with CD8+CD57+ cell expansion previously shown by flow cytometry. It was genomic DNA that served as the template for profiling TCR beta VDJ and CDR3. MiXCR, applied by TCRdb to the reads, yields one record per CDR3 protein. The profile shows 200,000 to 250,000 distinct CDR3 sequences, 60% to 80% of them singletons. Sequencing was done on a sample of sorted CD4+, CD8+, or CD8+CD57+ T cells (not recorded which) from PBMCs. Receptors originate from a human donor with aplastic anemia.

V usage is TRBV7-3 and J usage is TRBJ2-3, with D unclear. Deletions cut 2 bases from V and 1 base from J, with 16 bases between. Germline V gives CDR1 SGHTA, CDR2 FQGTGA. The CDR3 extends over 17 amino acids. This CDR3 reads CASSLGSSGSRTDTQYF. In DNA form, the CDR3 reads TGTGCCAGCAGCTTAGGGTCCAGTGGGTCGCGCACAGATACGCAGTATTTT.

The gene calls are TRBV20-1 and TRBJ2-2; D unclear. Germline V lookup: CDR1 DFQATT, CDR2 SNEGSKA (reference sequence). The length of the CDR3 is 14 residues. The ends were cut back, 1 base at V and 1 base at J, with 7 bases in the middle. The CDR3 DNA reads TGCAGTGCTAGAGTCAGGAAGAACACCGGGGAGCTGTTTTTT. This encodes CSARVRKNTGELFF.

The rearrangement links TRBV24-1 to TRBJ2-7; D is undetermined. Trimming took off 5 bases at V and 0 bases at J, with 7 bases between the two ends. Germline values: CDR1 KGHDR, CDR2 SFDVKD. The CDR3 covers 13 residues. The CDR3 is CATSGRLSYEQYF. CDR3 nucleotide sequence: TGTGCCACCAGTGGCAGGCTCTCCTACGAGCAGTACTTC.

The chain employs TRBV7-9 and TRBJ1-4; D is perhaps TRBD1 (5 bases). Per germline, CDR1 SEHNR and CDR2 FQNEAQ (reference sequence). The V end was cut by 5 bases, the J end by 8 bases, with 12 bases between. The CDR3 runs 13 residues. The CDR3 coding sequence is TGTGCCAGCAGCCAGGGTAAACGAGAAAAACTGTTTTTT. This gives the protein CASSQGKREKLFF.

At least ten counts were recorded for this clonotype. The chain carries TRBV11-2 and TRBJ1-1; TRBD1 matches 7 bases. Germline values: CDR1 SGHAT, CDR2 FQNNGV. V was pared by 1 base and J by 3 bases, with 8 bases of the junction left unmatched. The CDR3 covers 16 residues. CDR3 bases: TGTGCCAGCAGCTTAGCAAAACAGGGGTGGGACACTGAAGCTTTCTTT. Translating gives CASSLAKQGWDTEAFF.

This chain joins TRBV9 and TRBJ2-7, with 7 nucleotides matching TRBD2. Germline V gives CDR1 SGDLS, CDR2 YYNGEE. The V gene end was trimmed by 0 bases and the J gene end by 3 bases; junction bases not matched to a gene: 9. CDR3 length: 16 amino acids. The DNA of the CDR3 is TGTGCCAGCAGCGTAGGCCCCTCGGGGGGTTACTACGAGCAGTACTTC. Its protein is CASSVGPSGGYYEQYF.

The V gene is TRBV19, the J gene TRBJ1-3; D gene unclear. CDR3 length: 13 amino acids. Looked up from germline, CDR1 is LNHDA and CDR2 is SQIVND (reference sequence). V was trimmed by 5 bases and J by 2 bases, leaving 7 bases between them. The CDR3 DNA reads TGTGCCAGTAGTGAGGTTGCTGGAAACACCATATATTTT. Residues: CASSEVAGNTIYF. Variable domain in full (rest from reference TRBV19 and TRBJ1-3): DGGITQSPKYLFRKEGQNVTLSCEQNLNHDAMYWYRQDPGQGLRLIYYSQIVNDFQKGDIAEGYSVSREKKESFPLTVTSAQKNPTAFYLCASSEVAGNTIYFGEGSWLTVV.

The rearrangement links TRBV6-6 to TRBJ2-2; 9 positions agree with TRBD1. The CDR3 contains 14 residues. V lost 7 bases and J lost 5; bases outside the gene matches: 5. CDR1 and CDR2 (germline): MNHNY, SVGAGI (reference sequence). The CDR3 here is CASKGTGRTGELFF. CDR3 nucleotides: TGTGCCAGCAAAGGGACAGGGCGTACCGGGGAGCTGTTTTTT.

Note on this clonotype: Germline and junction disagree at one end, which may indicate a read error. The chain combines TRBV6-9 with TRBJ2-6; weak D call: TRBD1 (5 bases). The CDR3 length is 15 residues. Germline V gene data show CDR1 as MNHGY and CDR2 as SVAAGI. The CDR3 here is CASSEDSSGANVLAF. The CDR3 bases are TGTGCCAGTAGTGAAGACAGCTCTGGGGCCAACGTCCTGGCTTTC.

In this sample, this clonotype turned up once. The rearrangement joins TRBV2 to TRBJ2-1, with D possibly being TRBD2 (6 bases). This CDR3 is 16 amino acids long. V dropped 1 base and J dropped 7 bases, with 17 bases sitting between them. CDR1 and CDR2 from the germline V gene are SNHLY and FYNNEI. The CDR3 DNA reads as TGTGCCAGCAGTGAAGGGCCACCCTCGGGGGTTAATGAGCAGTTCTTC. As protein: CASSEGPPSGVNEQFF.

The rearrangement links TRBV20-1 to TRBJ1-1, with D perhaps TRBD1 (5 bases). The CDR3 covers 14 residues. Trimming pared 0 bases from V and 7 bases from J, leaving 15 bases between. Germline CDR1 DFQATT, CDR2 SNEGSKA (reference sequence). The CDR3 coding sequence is TGCAGTGCTAGAGATGCTGGGGGAGGGGATGAAGCTTTCTTT. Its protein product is CSARDAGGGDEAFF.

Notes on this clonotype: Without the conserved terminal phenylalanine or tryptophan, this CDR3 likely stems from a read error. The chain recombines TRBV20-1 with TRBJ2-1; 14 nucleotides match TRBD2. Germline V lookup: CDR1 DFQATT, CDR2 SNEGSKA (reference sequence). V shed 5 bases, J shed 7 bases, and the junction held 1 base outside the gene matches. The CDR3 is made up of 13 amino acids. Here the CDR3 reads CSARLAGGNEQFS. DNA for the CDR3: TGCAGTGCTCGACTAGCGGGAGGGAATGAGCAGTTCTCC.

CDR3 region: CASSGPPQDTQHF. The CDR3 nucleotides read TGTGCCAGCAGTGGACCACCACAGGATACGCAGCATTTT. The chain couples TRBV7-2 to TRBJ2-3; a possible D gene is TRBD1 (5 bases). The J call may be incorrect, as the DNA end agrees better with TRBJ1-5. In germline, CDR1 is SGHTA, CDR2 FQGNSA. The CDR3 sequence is 13 residues long.

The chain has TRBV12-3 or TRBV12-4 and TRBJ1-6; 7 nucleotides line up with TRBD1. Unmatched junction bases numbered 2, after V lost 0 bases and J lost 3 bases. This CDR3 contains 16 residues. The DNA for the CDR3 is TGTGCCAGCAGTTTAGCGCGACAGGGCTATAATTCACCCCTCCACTTT. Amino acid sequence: CASSLARQGYNSPLHF.

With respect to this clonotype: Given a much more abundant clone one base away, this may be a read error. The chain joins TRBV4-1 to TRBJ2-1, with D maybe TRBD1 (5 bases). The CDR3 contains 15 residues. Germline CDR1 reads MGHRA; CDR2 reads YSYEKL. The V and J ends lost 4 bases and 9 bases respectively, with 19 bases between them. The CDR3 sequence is CASSPLGVPHSEQFF. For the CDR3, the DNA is TGCGCCAGCAGCCCGTTAGGGGTTCCTCACAGTGAGCAGTTCTTC.

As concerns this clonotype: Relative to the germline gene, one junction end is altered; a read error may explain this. CDR3 bases: TGTGCCAGCAGCTCAGCAGGGGGCCAGGGCACTGAAGCTTTCTTT. Amino acid sequence: CASSSAGGQGTEAFF. The chain combines TRBV5-1 with TRBJ1-1; TRBD1 aligns across 8 bases. The CDR3 runs to 15 residues. Germline CDR1 and CDR2: SGHRS and YFSETQ.

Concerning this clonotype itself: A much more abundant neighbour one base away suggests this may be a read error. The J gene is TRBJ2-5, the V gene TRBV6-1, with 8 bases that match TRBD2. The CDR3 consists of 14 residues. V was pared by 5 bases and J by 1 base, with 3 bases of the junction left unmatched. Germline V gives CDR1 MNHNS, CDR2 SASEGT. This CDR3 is CASSSGGLQETQYF. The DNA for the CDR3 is TGTGCCAGCAGTAGCGGGGGCCTCCAAGAGACCCAGTACTTC.

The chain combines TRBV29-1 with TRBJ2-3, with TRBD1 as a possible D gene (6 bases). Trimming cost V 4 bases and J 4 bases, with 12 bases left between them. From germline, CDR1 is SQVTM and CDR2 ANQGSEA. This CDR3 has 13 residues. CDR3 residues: CSVVRRGADTQYF. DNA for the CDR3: TGCAGCGTTGTGCGCAGGGGTGCAGATACGCAGTATTTT.